This T cell receptor (beta chain) was identified during a study of cytomegalovirus exposure and HLA in healthy donors. About the study: Prior work identified 100 million to 130 million unique TCR beta sequences in roughly 190 million T cells.

The PCR made use of 60 Vbeta and 13 Jbeta primers. Clones were read by immunoSEQ multiplex PCR, and TCRdb kept only the in-frame ones, dropping some. Seen here are about 62,000 clones, roughly 80% observed once, and the top ten hold around 2.9%. This CDR3 is 14 amino acids long. CDR1 and CDR2 from the germline V gene are GTSNPN and SVGIG (reference sequence). V was trimmed by 0 bases and J by 4 bases, leaving 11 bases between them. Overall study findings and caveats: When analyzed later, a missense DCLRE1C variant was found to be linked to TCR beta V- and J-gene trimming. Relative to the roughly 700-donor mean, N-insertions were reportedly fewer in an Asian-associated ancestry cluster in a later analysis. Equally common other TCR beta chains were less clonally expanded than HLA-associated ones, a later analysis found.

As to this clone: The antigen is undetermined.

The sample was PBMCs. The V gene is TRBV30, the J gene TRBJ2-3; a weak D match, TRBD2 (5 bases). The clonotype originates from a woman aged 25 to 39 in good health and CMV-seronegative. The CDR3 sequence is CAWSVEGAADTQYF. The CDR3 nucleotides are TGTGCCTGGAGTGTAGAGGGAGCGGCAGATACGCAGTATTTT.